This T cell receptor beta chain was observed in a study of long-term antiretroviral therapy in people with HIV. Concerning this clone itself: Its matching antigen is unknown.

An immunoSEQ assay, version v3.0, was performed at survey level. TCRdb's table, derived via immunoSEQ multiplex PCR, lists solely in-frame clones and lacks some. Here the sample spans about 35,000 clones, around 83% being singletons. Cryopreserved PBMC samples of roughly 0.85-11 million cells were used for DNA extraction. Study-level points and caveats: Among HIV repertoires, CDR3 length ranges were narrower than those of controls. Collection of the blood took place between the mid-2000s and the late 2010s. The ART regimens in use then may have been less effective than current ones.

CDR3 size: 14 residues. The V gene's germline CDR1 is SGDLS and CDR2 YYNGEE. V was cut by 0 bases and J by 3 bases, with 10 bases left in between. The V and J genes are TRBV9 and TRBJ2-7, with a tentative D call TRBD2 (5 bases). The sequence came from a man between 18 and 29 years old with HIV. The sample in question was unsorted PBMCs, obtained 1 year after starting antiretroviral therapy. CDR3 nucleotide sequence: TGTGCCAGCAGCGTAGGAGGGCCCATCTACGAGCAGTACTTC. Amino acid sequence: CASSVGGPIYEQYF.